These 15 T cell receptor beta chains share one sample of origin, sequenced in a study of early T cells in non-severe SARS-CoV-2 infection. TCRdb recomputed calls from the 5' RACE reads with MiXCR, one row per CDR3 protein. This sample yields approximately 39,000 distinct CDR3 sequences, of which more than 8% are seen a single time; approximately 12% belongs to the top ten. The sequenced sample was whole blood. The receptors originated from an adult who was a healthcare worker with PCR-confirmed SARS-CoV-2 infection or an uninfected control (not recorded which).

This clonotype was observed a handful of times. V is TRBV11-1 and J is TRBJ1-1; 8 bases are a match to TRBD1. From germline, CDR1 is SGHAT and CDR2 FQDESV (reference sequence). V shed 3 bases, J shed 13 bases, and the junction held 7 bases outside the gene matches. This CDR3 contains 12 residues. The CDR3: CASSFPQGTGFF. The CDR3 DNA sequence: TGTGCCAGCAGCTTCCCACAGGGGACAGGTTTCTTT.

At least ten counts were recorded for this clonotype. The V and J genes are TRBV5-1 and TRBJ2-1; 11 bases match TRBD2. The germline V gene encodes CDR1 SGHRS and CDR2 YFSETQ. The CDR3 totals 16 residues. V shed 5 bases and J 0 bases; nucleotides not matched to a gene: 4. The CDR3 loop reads CASSPSGGYSYNEQFF. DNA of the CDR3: TGCGCCAGCAGTCCTAGCGGGGGGTACTCCTACAATGAGCAGTTCTTC.

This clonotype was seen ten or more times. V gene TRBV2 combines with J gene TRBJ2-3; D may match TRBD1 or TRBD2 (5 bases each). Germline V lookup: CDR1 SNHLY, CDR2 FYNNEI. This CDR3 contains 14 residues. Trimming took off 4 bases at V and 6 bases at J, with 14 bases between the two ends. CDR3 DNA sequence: TGTGCCAGCAGTGCGGGAAGGGGTGGGGATACGCAGTATTTT. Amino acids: CASSAGRGGDTQYF.

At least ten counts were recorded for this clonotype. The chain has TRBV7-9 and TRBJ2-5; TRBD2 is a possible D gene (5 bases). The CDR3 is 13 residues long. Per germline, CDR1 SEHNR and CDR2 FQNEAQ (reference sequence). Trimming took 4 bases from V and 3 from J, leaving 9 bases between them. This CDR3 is CASSSGIEETQYF. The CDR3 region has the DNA TGTGCCAGCAGCTCGGGAATAGAAGAGACCCAGTACTTC.

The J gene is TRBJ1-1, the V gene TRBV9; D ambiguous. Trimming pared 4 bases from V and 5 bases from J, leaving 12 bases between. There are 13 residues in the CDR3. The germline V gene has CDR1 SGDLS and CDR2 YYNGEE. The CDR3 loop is CASSPGVRTEAFF. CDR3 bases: TGTGCCAGCAGCCCCGGGGTAAGGACTGAAGCTTTCTTT.

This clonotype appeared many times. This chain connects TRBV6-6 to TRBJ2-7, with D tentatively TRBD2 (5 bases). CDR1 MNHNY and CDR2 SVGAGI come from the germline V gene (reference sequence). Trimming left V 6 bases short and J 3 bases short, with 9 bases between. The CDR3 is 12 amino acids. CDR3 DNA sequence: TGTGCCAGCAGGGGTGGACTCTACGAGCAGTACTTC. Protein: CASRGGLYEQYF.

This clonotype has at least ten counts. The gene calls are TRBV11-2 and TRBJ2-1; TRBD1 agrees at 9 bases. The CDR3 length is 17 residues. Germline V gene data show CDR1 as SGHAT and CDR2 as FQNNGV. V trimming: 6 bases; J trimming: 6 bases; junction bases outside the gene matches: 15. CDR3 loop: CASRRPGQGHLSNEQFF. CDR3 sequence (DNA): TGTGCCAGCAGACGACCGGGACAGGGTCACCTAAGCAATGAGCAGTTCTTC. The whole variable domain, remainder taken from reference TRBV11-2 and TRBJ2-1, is EAGVAQSPRYKIIEKRQSVAFWCNPISGHATLYWYQQILGQGPKLLIQFQNNGVVDDSQLPKDRFSAERLKGVDSTLKIQPAKLEDSAVYLCASRRPGQGHLSNEQFFGPGTRLTVL.

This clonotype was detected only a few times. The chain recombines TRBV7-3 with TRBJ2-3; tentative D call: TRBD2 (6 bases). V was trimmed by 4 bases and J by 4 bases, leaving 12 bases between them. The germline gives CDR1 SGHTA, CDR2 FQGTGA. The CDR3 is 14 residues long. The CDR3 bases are TGTGCCAGCAGCTCCGCCCCGGGGGCAGATACGCAGTATTTT. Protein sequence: CASSSAPGADTQYF.

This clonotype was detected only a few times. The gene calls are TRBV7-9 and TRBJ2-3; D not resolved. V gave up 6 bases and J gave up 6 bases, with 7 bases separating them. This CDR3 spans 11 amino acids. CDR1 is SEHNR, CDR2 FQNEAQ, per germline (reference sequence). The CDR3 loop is CASSSADTQYF. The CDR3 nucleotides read TGTGCCAGCAGTTCAGCGGATACGCAGTATTTT.

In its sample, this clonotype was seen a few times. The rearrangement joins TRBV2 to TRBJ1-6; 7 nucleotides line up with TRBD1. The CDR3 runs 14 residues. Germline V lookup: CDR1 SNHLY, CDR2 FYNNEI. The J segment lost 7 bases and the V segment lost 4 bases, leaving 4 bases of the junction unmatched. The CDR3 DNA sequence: TGTGCCAGCAGTGGGGACAGAGGGAATTCACCCCTCCACTTT. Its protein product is CASSGDRGNSPLHF.

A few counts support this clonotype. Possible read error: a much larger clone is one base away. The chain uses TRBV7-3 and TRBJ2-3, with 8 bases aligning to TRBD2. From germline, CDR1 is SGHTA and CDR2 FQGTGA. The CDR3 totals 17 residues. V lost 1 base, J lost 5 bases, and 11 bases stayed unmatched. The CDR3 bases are TGTGCCAGCAGCTTAAGGCCCTCGGCGGGGGGAGTAGATACGCAGTATTTT. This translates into CASSLRPSAGGVDTQYF. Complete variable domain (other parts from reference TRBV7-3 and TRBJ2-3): GAGVSQTPSNKVTEKGKYVELRCDPISGHTALYWYRQSLGQGPEFLIYFQGTGAADDSGLPNDRFFAVRPEGSVSTLKIQRTERGDSAVYLCASSLRPSAGGVDTQYFGPGTRLTVL.

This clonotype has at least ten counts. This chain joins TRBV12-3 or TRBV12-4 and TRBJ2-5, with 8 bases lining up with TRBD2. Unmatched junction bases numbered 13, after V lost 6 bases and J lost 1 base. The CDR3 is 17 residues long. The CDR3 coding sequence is TGTGCCAGCAGCCTACGGGGGGGGCGGAGGGCCCAAGAGACCCAGTACTTC. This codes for CASSLRGGRRAQETQYF.

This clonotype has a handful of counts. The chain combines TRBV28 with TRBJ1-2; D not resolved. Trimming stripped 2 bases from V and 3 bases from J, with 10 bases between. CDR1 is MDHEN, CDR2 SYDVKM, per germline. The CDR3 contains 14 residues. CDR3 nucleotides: TGTGCCAGCAGTTTAGAAGGGCTTGACTATGGCTACACCTTC. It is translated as CASSLEGLDYGYTF.

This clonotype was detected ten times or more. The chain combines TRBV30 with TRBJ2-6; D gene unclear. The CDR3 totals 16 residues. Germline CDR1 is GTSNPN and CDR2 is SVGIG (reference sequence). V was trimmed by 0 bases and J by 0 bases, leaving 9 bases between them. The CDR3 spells CAWSVGSRSGANVLTF. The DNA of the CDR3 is TGTGCCTGGAGTGTAGGATCTCGCTCTGGGGCCAACGTCCTGACTTTC.

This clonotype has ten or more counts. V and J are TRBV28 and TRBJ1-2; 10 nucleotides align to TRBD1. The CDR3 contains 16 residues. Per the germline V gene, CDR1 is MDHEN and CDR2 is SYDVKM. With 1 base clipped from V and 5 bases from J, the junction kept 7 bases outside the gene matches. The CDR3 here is CASSLSGTGAGYGYTF. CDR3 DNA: TGTGCCAGCAGTTTATCCGGGACAGGGGCGGGGTATGGCTACACCTTC.